Presented here are 20 T cell receptor beta chains from one specimen sequenced in a study of human T cells and chemical hapten exposure. TCRdb fed the RACE reads into MiXCR, producing one record per CDR3 protein. This sample has 300,000 to 450,000 distinct CDR3 sequences, with around 5% found just once. This sample's time point: patch test 1, 2 weeks after DPC sensitization. Treatment in this sample: therapeutic diphenylcyclopropenone sensitization with weekly scalp DPC. The input for sequencing was whole blood, taken in connection with sensitization to the hapten diphenylcyclopropenone (DPC). The receptors originated from a woman between 45 and 60 years old with alopecia areata. Some clones in this sample may be carry-over from other donors' samples.

This clonotype was detected many times. This sequence joins TRBV6-6 and TRBJ1-5, with 7 nucleotides matching TRBD1. The CDR3 totals 15 residues. The trim removed 6 bases at V and 0 bases at J, leaving 5 bases unmatched. Germline V gene sequence: CDR1 MNHNY, CDR2 SVGAGI (reference sequence). CDR3 DNA sequence: TGTGCCAGCAGGGGGACAGAAATTAGCAATCAGCCCCAGCATTTT. This codes for CASRGTEISNQPQHF.

This sequence joins TRBV2 and TRBJ2-1; 7 nucleotides line up with TRBD1. The CDR3 contains 15 residues. Losses at the gene ends were 5 bases for V and 3 bases for J; bases not matched to a gene: 7. The germline CDR1 and CDR2 sequences are SNHLY and FYNNEI. For the CDR3, the DNA is TGTGCCAGCAGTATAGGGGGCAATCTCTACAATGAGCAGTTCTTC. Translation: CASSIGGNLYNEQFF.

This clonotype was counted ten times or more. The chain uses TRBV20-1 and TRBJ1-2, with D unresolved. Germline V gene sequence: CDR1 DFQATT, CDR2 SNEGSKA (reference sequence). The CDR3 extends over 13 amino acids. V lost 4 bases and J lost 3, with 12 bases in between. CDR3 residues: CSATEDGDYGYTF. Here the CDR3 DNA reads TGCAGTGCTACGGAGGACGGTGACTATGGCTACACCTTC.

This clonotype was found a few times. The chain employs TRBV3-1 and TRBJ1-1, with 7 bases identical to TRBD1. Germline CDR1 reads LGHDT; CDR2 reads YNNKEL (reference sequence). V lost 2 bases, J lost 3 bases, and 3 bases stayed unmatched. CDR3 length equals 14 residues. The CDR3 bases are TGTGCCAGCAGCCAAATTACAGGGGACACTGAAGCTTTCTTT. This translates into CASSQITGDTEAFF.

The J gene is TRBJ2-1, the V gene TRBV24-1, with 14 positions matching TRBD2. This CDR3 is 21 amino acids long. CDR1 KGHDR and CDR2 SFDVKD come from the germline V gene. With V trimmed by 4 bases and J by 1 base, 14 bases remained unmatched. DNA for the CDR3: TGTGCCACCAGTGACCCTGGGAGGGCAGGGACTAGCGGGGGATCCTACAATGAGCAGTTCTTC. It translates to CATSDPGRAGTSGGSYNEQFF.

This clonotype occurred a few times. The chain carries TRBV10-3 and TRBJ2-3; D gene unclear. V was cut by 2 bases and J by 0 bases, with 9 bases left in between. Germline V lookup: CDR1 ENHRY, CDR2 SYGVKD. The length of the CDR3 is 15 residues. CDR3 protein: CAISEERSSTDTQYF. The DNA of the CDR3 is TGTGCCATCAGTGAGGAGCGAAGCAGCACAGATACGCAGTATTTT.

This clonotype was seen repeatedly, ten times or more. V and J are TRBV28 and TRBJ1-1, with D unclear. The CDR3 loop spans 15 amino acids. Germline CDR1 MDHEN, CDR2 SYDVKM. V shed 5 bases and J shed 1 base, with 14 bases lying between them. The CDR3 coding sequence is TGTGCCAGCAGTCTCTCCGGGGTCAGGAACACTGAAGCTTTCTTT. This encodes CASSLSGVRNTEAFF.

This clonotype has ten or more counts. The rearrangement joins TRBV20-1 to TRBJ2-3; D is perhaps TRBD1 or TRBD2 (5 bases each). Germline V gene sequence: CDR1 DFQATT, CDR2 SNEGSKA (reference sequence). The CDR3 length is 11 residues. The V and J ends lost 5 bases and 9 bases respectively, with 12 bases between them. The CDR3: CSAPGPRTQYF. Written as DNA, the CDR3 is TGCAGTGCTCCGGGACCGCGAACGCAGTATTTT.

This clonotype was observed many times. V and J are TRBV2 and TRBJ2-1; TRBD2 aligns across 11 bases. J lost 6 bases, V lost 6 bases, and 4 bases had no gene match. The CDR3 consists of 14 residues. The V gene's germline CDR1 is SNHLY and CDR2 FYNNEI. The CDR3, as DNA: TGTGCCAGCAGGACTAGCGGGGCATTCAATGAGCAGTTCTTC. This gives the protein CASRTSGAFNEQFF.

V gene TRBV20-1 combines with J gene TRBJ2-1; 12 bases map to TRBD2. Germline trimming cut 3 bases from V and 5 bases from J; bases unmatched to any gene: 11. The CDR3 extends over 17 amino acids. CDR1 is DFQATT and CDR2 is SNEGSKA in the germline V gene (reference sequence). The CDR3 DNA sequence: TGCAGTGCTAGGACTAGCGGGAGTACTCTGGGTAACAATGAGCAGTTCTTC. Translated: CSARTSGSTLGNNEQFF.

The gene calls are TRBV28 and TRBJ2-7; 13 nucleotides line up with TRBD2. After removal of 7 bases from V and 7 bases from J, the junction contained 13 bases not matched to a gene. This CDR3 comprises 16 residues. The germline V gene has CDR1 MDHEN and CDR2 SYDVKM. Here the CDR3 DNA reads TGTGCCAGCATCCCTGCTACCGGGACTAGCGGGGCGGAGCAGTACTTC. This translates into CASIPATGTSGAEQYF.

This clonotype was detected ten times or more. This sequence joins TRBV6-6 and TRBJ1-1, with 7 bases matching TRBD1. CDR3 size: 17 residues. Per germline, CDR1 MNHNY and CDR2 SVGAGI (reference sequence). V shed 5 bases and J 5 bases; nucleotides not matched to a gene: 17. CDR3 in amino acids: CASSTSTGPTLSTEAFF. The CDR3 coding sequence is TGTGCCAGCAGTACCTCGACAGGGCCCACGCTTAGTACTGAAGCTTTCTTT.

In its sample, this clonotype was seen many times. The chain is built from TRBV29-1 and TRBJ1-5; D is possibly TRBD1 (5 bases). The CDR3 extends over 14 amino acids. The germline V gene has CDR1 SQVTM and CDR2 ANQGSEA. V was shortened by 7 bases and J by 0 bases, with 13 bases between the two germline ends. This CDR3 reads CSASQGNSNQPQHF. In DNA, the CDR3 is TGCAGCGCGAGCCAGGGAAATAGCAATCAGCCCCAGCATTTT.

This clonotype appeared many times. The rearrangement links TRBV4-2 to TRBJ2-1; D is ambiguous. Germline lookup yields CDR1 LGHNA and CDR2 YNFKEQ. The V end lost 4 bases, the J end lost 13 bases, and 5 bases lay between the germline ends. The CDR3 extends over 9 amino acids. The CDR3 DNA sequence: TGTGCCAGCAGCCCGGGCCAGTTCTTC. Protein sequence: CASSPGQFF.

There are many counts of this clonotype. The rearrangement uses TRBV5-6 and TRBJ1-1; 9 positions agree with TRBD1. The CDR3 has 14 residues. The germline V gene has CDR1 SGHDT and CDR2 YYEEEE. V lost 4 bases and J lost 5; bases outside the gene matches: 6. The DNA of the CDR3 is TGTGCCAGCAGCGGACAGGGGTCGAGAACTGAAGCTTTCTTT. Protein sequence: CASSGQGSRTEAFF.

The rearrangement joins TRBV6-2 or TRBV6-3 to TRBJ2-7, with TRBD1 matching 9 bases. The ends lost 7 bases at V and 1 base at J; junction bases unmatched: 5. Germline-derived CDR1 and CDR2 are MNHEY and SVGEGT. The CDR3 has 14 residues. The CDR3: CASTGTGWSYEQYF. For the CDR3, the DNA is TGTGCCAGCACCGGGACAGGGTGGTCCTACGAGCAGTACTTC.

There are many counts of this clonotype. The J gene is TRBJ1-1, the V gene TRBV5-1; D unresolved. The CDR3 spans 12 residues. Germline V CDR1 and CDR2: SGHRS, YFSETQ. Trimming took off 4 bases at V and 5 bases at J, with 9 bases between the two ends. The DNA for the CDR3 is TGCGCCAGCAGCGCGGGGAGAACTGAAGCTTTCTTT. The encoded protein is CASSAGRTEAFF. Full variable domain (missing parts from reference TRBV5-1 and TRBJ1-1): KAGVTQTPRYLIKTRGQQVTLSCSPISGHRSVSWYQQTPGQGLQFLFEYFSETQRNKGNFPGRFSGRQFSNSRSEMNVSTLELGDSALYLCASSAGRTEAFFGQGTRLTVV.

This clonotype occurred many times. The chain has TRBV28 and TRBJ1-1; D ambiguous. This CDR3 is 16 amino acids long. The germline V gene has CDR1 MDHEN and CDR2 SYDVKM. V was trimmed by 2 bases and J by 0 bases, leaving 13 bases between them. CDR3 in amino acids: CASSLVERAVNTEAFF. The CDR3 region has the DNA TGTGCCAGCAGTTTAGTTGAGAGGGCGGTGAACACTGAAGCTTTCTTT.

This clonotype came up a few times. V gene TRBV27 combines with J gene TRBJ1-1; the D is unclear. V was cut by 2 bases and J by 7 bases, with 11 bases left in between. Germline CDR1 is MNHEY and CDR2 is SMNVEV (reference sequence). There are 13 residues in the CDR3. CDR3 sequence: CASSLGGASEAFF. DNA for the CDR3: TGTGCCAGCAGTTTAGGCGGCGCCAGTGAAGCTTTCTTT.

The rearrangement links TRBV20-1 to TRBJ1-5, with 10 bases fitting TRBD1. The CDR3 extends over 16 amino acids. The germline V gene has CDR1 DFQATT and CDR2 SNEGSKA (reference sequence). With 6 bases clipped from V and 7 bases from J, the junction kept 15 bases outside the gene matches. CDR3 loop: CSASGGQGSPGQPQHF. The CDR3 nucleotides are TGCAGTGCCAGTGGGGGACAGGGGTCTCCTGGGCAGCCCCAGCATTTT.